This TCR beta chain was retrieved from a study of control samples from healthy donors and cancer patients. The CDR3 runs to 16 residues. Germline V gene lookup returns CDR1 MNHNS and CDR2 SASEGT. V lost 4 bases to trimming and J lost 8 bases; unmatched junction nucleotides: 16. Using immunoSEQ multiplex PCR, the repertoire was profiled, and TCRdb retains in-frame clones only, with some absent. This table holds about 120,000 clones, roughly 92% found once. Sequencing input: blood. The TCR was taken from a man aged 25-45 years in good health. The chain links TRBV6-1 to TRBJ1-2; 7 bases are a match to TRBD1. In DNA, the CDR3 is TGTGCCAGCAGTGTAGAGACGACAGGGTCTTCTCAAGGCTACACCTTC. Translation: CASSVETTGSSQGYTF.